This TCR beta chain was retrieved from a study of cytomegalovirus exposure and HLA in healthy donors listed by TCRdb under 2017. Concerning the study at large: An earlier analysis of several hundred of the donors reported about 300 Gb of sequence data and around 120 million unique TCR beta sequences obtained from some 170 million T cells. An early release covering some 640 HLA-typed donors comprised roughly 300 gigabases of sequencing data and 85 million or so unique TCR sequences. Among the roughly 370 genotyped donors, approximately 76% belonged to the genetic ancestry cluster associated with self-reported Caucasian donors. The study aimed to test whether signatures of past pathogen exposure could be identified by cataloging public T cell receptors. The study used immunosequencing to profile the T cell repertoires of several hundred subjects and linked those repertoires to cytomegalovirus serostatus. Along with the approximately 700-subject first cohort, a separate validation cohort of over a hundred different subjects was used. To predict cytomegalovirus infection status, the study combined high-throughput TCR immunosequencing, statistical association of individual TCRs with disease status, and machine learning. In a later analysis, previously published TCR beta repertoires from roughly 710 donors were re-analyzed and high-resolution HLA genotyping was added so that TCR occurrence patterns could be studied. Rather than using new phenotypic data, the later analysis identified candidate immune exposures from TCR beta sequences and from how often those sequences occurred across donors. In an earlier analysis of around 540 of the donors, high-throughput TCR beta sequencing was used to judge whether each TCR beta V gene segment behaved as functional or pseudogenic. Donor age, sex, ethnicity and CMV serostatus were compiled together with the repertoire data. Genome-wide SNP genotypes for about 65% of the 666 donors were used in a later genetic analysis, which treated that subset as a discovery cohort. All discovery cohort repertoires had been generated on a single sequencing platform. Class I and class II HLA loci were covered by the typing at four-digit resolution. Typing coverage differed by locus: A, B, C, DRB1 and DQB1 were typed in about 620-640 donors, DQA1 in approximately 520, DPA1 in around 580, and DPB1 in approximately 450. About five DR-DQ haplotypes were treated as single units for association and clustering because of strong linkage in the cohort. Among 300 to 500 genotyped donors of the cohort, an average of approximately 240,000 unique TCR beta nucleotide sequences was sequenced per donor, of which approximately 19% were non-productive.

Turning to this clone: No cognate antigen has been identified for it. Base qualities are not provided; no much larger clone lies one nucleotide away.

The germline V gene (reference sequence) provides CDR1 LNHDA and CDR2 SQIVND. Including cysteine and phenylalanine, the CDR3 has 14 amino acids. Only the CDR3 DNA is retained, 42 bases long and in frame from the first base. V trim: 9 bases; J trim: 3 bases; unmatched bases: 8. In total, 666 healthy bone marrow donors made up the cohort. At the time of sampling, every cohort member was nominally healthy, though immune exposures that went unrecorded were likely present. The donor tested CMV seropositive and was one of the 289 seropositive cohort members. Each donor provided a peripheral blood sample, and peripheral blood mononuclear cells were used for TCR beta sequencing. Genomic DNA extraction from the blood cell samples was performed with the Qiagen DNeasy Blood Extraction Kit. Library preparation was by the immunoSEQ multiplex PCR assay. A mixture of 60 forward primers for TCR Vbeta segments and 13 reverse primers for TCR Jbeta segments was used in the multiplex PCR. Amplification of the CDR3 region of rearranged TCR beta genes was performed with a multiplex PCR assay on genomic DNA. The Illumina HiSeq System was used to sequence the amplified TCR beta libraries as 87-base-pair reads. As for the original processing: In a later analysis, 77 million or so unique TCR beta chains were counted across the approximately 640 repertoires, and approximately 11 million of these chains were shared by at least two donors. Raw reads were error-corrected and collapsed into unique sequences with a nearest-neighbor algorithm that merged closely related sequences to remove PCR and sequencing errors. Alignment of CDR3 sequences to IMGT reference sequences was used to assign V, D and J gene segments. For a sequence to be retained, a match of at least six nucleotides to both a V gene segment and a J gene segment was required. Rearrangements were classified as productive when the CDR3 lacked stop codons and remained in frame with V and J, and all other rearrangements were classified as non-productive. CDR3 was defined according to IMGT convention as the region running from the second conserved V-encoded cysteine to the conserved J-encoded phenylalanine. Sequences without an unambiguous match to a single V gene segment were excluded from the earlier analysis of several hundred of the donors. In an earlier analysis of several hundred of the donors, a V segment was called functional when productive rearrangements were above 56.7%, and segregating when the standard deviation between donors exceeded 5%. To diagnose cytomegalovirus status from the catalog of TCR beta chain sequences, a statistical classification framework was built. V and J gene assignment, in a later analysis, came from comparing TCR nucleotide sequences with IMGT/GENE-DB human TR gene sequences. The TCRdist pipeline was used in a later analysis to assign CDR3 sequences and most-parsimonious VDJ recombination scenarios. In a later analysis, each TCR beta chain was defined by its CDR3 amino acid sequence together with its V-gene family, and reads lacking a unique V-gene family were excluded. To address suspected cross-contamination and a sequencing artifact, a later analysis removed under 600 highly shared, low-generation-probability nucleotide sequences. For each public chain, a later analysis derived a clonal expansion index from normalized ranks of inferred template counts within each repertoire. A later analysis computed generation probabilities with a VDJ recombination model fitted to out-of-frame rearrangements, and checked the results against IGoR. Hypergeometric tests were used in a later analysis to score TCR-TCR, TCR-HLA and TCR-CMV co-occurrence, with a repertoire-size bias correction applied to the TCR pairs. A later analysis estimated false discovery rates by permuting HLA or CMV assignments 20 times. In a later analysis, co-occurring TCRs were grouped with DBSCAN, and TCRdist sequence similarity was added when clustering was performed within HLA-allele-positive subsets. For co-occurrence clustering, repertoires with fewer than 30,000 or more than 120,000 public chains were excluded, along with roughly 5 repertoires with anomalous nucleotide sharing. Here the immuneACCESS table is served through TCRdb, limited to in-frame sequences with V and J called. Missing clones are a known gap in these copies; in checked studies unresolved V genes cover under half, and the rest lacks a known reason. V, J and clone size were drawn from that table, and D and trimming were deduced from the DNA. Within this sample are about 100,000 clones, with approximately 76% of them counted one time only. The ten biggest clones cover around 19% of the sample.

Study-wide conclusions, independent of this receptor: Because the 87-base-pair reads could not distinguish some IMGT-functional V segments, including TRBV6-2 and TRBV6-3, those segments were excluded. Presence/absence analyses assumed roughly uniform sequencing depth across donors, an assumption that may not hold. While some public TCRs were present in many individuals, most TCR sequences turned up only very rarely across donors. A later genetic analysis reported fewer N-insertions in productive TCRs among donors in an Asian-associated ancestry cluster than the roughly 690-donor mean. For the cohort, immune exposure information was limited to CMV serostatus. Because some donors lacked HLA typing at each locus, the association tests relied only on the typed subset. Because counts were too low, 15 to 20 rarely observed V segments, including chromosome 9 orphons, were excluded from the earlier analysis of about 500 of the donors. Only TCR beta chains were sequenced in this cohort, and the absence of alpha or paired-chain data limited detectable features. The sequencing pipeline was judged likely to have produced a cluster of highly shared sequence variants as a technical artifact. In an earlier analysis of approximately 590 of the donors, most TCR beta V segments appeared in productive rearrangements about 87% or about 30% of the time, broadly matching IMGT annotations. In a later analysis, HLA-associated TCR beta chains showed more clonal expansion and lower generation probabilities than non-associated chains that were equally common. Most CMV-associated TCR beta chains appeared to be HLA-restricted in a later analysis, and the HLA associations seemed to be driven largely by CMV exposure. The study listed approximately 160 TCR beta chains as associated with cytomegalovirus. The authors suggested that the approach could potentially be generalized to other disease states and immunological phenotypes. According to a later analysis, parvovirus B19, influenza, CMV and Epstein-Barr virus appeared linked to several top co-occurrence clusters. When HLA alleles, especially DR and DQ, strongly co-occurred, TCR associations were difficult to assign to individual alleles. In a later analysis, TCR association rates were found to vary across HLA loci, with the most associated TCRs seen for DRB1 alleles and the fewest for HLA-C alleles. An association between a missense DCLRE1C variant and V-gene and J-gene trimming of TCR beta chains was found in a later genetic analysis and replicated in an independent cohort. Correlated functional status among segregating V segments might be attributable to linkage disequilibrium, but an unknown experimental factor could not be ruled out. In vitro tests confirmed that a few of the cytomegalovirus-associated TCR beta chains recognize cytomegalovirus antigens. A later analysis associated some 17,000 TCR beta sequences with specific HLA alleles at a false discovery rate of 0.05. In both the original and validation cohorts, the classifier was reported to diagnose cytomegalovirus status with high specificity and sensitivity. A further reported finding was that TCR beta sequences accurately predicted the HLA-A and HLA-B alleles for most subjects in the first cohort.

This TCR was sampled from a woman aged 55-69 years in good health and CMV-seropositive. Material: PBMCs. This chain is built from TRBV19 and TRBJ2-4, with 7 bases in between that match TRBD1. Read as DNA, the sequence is TGTGCCAGCAGGACAGGTTTGGGCAAAAACATTCAGTACTTC. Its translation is CASRTGLGKNIQYF.